These T cell receptor beta chains were read from a single sample in a study of CD8 T cells in Susac syndrome. TCRdb called the immunoSEQ multiplex PCR reads again in MiXCR, with one record for every CDR3 protein. In the table there are about 280,000 distinct CDR3 sequences, roughly 81% of which are singletons. Sample: CD8+ T cells from PBMCs. These receptors were taken from a human donor with multiple sclerosis. CDR3s include the opening cysteine and the closing phenylalanine or tryptophan. The D gene is left open where the match is weak.

TRBJ2-3,NA,TRBV5-1,CASSQRGASTDTQYF
TRBJ1-1,NA,TRBV5-1,CASSLETGVMNTEAFF
TRBJ2-7,TRBD1,TRBV2,CASSGPRQGVHEQYF
TRBJ1-2,TRBD1,TRBV30,CAWRDRGIGYTF
TRBJ1-5,TRBD1,TRBV12-3/TRBV12-4,CASSRDPDRDEGQPQHF
TRBJ2-1,NA,TRBV9,CASSVAPLGVTYNEQFF
TRBJ2-1,TRBD2,TRBV28,CASSLKTSGRAGDNEQFF
TRBJ1-4,NA,TRBV7-9,CASSLFGPPATNEKLFF
TRBJ2-1,NA,TRBV5-3,CARIPERAHYNEQFF
TRBJ2-5,NA,TRBV7-9,CASSLGTQYF
TRBJ2-1,TRBD2,TRBV3-1,CASSHASGISYNEQFF
TRBJ1-1,NA,TRBV28,CASLLGGGASAFF
TRBJ2-1,TRBD2,TRBV20-1,CSARDLGGGRGYNEQFF
TRBJ2-2,TRBD2,TRBV27,CASSRRGGRELFF
TRBJ2-4,TRBD2,TRBV28,CASSWGLAGGIDIQYF